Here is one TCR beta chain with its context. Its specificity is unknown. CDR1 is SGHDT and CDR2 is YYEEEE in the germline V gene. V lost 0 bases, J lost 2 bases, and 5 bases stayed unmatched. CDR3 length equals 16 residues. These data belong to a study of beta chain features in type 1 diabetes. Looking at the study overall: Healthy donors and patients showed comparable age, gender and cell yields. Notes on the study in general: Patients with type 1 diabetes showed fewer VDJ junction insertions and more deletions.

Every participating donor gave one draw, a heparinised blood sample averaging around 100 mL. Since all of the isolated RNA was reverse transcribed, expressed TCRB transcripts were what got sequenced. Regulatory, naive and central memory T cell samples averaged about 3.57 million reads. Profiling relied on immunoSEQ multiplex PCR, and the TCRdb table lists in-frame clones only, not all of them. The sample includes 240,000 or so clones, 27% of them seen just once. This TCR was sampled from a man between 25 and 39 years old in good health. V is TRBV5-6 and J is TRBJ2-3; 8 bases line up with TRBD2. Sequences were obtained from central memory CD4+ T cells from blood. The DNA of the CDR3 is TGTGCCAGCAGCTTGGCCGCAGCGGGGGACACAGATACGCAGTATTTT. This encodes CASSLAAAGDTDTQYF.